This TCR beta chain was sequenced for a study of vaccination and CD4 T cells after COVID-19. Germline V gene sequence: CDR1 LNHDA, CDR2 SQIVND (reference sequence). The CDR3 length is 15 residues. Scientists ran DNA taken from cultured CD4+ T cells through the Oncomine TCR Beta short-read assay for sequencing. TCRdb processed the PCR reads anew with MiXCR; each CDR3 protein has one entry. The table includes 20,000 to 25,000 distinct CDR3 sequences, approximately 61% detected once. Treatment here: roughly 10-day PBMC culture with coronavirus spike peptide pools or control peptides (ViraFEST assay). Under the ViraFEST approach, antigen-specific T cells were expanded with peptide pools and TCRs subsequently sequenced. This clonotype was observed a handful of times. What it binds is unknown. Compared with germline, one end of the junction differs, possibly owing to a read error.

The receptor was isolated from a human donor who had recovered from COVID-19. The sample was CD4+ T cells from blood, cultured in vitro. The chain joins TRBV19 to TRBJ2-5, with D perhaps TRBD2 (6 bases). The CDR3 region is CASSISAAGQETQYF. In DNA form, the CDR3 reads TGTGCCAGCAGTATCTCTGCGGCGGGGCAAGAGACCCAGTACTTC.